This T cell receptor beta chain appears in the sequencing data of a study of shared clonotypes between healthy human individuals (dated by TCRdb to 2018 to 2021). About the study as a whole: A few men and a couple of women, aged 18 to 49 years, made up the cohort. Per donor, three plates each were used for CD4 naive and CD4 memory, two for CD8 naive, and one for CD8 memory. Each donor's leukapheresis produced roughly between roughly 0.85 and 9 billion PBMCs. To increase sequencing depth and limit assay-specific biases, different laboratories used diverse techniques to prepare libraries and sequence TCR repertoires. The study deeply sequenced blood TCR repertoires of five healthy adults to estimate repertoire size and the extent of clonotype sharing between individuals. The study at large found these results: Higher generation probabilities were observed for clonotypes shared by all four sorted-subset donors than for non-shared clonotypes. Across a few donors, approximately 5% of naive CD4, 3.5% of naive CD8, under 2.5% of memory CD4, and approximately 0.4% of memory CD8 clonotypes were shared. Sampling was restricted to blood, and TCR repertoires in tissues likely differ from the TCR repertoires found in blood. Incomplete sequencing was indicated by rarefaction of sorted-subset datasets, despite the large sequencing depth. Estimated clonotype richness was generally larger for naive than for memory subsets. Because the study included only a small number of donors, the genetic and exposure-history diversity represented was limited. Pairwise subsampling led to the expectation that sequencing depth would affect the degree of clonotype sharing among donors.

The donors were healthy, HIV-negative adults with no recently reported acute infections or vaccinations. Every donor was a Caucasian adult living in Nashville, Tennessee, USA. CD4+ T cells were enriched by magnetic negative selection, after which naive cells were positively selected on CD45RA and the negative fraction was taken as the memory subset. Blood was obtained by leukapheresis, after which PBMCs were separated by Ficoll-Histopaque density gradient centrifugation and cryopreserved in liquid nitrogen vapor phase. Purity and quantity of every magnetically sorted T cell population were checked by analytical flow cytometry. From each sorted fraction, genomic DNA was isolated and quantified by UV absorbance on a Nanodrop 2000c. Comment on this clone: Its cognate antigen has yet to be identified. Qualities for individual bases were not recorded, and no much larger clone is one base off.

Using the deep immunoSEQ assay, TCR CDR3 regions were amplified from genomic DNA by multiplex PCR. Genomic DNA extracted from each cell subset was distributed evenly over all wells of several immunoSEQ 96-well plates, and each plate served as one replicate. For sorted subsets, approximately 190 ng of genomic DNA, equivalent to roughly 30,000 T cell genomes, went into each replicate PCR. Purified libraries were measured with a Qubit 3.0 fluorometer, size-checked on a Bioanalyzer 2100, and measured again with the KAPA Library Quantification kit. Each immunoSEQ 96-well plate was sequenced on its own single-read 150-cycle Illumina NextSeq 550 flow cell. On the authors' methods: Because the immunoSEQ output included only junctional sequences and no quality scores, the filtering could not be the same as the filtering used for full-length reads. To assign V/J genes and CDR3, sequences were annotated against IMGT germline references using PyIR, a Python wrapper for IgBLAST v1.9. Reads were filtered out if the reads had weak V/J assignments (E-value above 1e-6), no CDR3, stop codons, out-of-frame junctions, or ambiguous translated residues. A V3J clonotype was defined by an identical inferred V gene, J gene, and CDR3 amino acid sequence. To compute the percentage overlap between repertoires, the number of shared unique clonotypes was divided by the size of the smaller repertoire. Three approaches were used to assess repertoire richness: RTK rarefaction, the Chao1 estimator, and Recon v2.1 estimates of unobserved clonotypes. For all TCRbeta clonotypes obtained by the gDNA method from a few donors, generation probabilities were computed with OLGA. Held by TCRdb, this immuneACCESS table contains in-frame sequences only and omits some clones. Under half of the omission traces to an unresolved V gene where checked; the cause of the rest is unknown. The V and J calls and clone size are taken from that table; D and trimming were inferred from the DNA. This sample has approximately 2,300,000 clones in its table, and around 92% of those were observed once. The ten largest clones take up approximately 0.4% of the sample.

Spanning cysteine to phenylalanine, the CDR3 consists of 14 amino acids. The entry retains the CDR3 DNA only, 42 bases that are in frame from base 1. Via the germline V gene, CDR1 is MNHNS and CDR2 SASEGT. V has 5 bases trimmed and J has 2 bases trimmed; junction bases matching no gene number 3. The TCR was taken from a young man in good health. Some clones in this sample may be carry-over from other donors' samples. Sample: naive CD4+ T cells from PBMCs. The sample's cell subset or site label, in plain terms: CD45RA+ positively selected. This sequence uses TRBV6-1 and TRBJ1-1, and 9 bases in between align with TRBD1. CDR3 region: CASSPGQGNTEAFF. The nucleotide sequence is TGTGCCAGCAGTCCGGGACAGGGCAACACTGAAGCTTTCTTT.